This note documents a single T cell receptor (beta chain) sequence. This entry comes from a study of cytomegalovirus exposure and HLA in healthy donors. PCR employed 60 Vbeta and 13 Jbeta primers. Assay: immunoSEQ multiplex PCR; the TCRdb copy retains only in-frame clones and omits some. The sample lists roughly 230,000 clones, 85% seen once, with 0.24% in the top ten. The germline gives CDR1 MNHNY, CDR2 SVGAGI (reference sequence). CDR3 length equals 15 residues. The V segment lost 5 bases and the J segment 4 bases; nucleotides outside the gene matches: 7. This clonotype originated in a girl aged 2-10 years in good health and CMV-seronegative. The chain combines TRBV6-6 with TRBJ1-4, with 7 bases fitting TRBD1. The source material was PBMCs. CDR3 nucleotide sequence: TGTGCCAGCAGTAGGCTTGGGACAGTTAATGAAAAACTGTTTTTT. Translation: CASSRLGTVNEKLFF.